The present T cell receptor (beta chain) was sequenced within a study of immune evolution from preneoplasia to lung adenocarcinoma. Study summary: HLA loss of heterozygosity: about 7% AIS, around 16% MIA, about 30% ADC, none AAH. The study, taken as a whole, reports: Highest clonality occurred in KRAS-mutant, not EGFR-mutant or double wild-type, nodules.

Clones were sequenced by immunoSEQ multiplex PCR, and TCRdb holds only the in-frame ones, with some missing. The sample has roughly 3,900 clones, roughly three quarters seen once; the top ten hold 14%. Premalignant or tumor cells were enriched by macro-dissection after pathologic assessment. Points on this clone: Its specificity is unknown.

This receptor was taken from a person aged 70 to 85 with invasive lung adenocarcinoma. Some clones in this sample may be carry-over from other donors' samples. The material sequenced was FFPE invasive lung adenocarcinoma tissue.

The CDR3 sequence is CASIQGSTGELFF. CDR3 DNA sequence: TGTGCCAGCATCCAGGGGAGCACCGGGGAGCTGTTTTTT. V usage is TRBV2 and J usage is TRBJ2-2; TRBD1 is a possible D gene (6 bases). CDR1 and CDR2 (germline): SNHLY, FYNNEI. CDR3 length equals 13 residues. V lost 7 bases and J 4 bases, leaving 10 bases between the germline ends.